The TCR beta chain described here comes from a study of shared clonotypes between healthy human individuals. Germline V gene lookup returns CDR1 SQVTM and CDR2 ANQGSEA. This CDR3 region has 13 residues. Trimming at V came to 3 bases and at J to 4 bases, leaving 5 bases not matched to a gene. Here immunoSEQ multiplex PCR was the method, and the copy in TCRdb shows in-frame clones only, minus some. The data show some 2,100,000 clones, around 95% seen once. This receptor was identified in a man aged 18 to 29 in good health. The chain couples TRBV29-1 to TRBJ2-5, with 7 bases lining up with TRBD1. The sequenced material came from naive CD4+ T cells sorted from blood. Subset defined: CD45RA+ positively selected. CDR3 residues: CSVEYSGGETQYF. For the CDR3, the DNA is TGCAGCGTTGAGTATTCAGGGGGAGAGACCCAGTACTTC.